These T cell receptor beta chains were read from a single sample in a study of radiation and T cells in renal cell carcinoma. Assay: immunoSEQ multiplex PCR; the TCRdb copy retains only in-frame clones and omits some. The sample shows 100,000 to 150,000 clones, roughly 80% of them seen only once. The sample in question was blood, obtained from a patient whose treatment included radiotherapy and nephrectomy. Receptor source: a woman in her sixties or seventies with renal cell carcinoma. The CDR3 runs from the conserved cysteine through the conserved F or W. A D gene is named only where the DNA matches it firmly. Some rows have no size entry. The others give once, few or many, or a class for an expanded clone.

D,V,J,size,DNA,CDR3
TRBD2,TRBV10-1,TRBJ2-1,.,TGCGCCAGCAGTGAGACTAGCGGGGGGCCAGGGTTCTTC,CASSETSGGPGFF
.,TRBV7-2,TRBJ2-3,.,TGTGCCAGCCGGGCCACAGATACGCAGTATTTT,CASRATDTQYF
.,TRBV6-5,TRBJ1-2,once,TGTGCCAGCAGCCCAGCCGGAAGCGGCTACACCTTC,CASSPAGSGYTF
.,TRBV27,TRBJ1-2,once,TGTGCCAGCAGTTATACAGGGAACTACGGCTACACCTTC,CASSYTGNYGYTF
.,TRBV5-8,TRBJ1-1,.,TGTGCCAGCAGCTTGTGGGGAAACACTGAAGCTTTCTTT,CASSLWGNTEAFF
TRBD1,TRBV18,TRBJ1-3,.,TGTGCCAGCTCATCCACCGGGACAGGGGCTGGAAACACCATATATTTT,CASSSTGTGAGNTIYF
TRBD2,TRBV19,TRBJ2-5,.,TGTGCCAGTAGCGTAGGACTAGCGGACCAAGAGACCCAGTACTTC,CASSVGLADQETQYF
.,TRBV29-1,TRBJ1-1,.,TGCAGCGGGGACGGCATGAACACTGAAGCTTTCTTT,CSGDGMNTEAFF
.,TRBV2,TRBJ1-1,few,TGTGCCAGCCCGAAAACTGGGTCCACTGAAGCTTTCTTT,CASPKTGSTEAFF
.,TRBV5-4,TRBJ1-3,.,TGTGCCAGCAGCTCCGGGGTTCTTGGCAACACCATATATTTT,CASSSGVLGNTIYF
.,TRBV28,TRBJ2-7,.,TGTGCCAGCAGTTCCGACCGGGACCCCTCCCATCTCGAGCAGTACTTC,CASSSDRDPSHLEQYF
.,TRBV5-6,TRBJ2-3,.,TGTGCCAGCAGCTTGGAGAGACTGGTTGGCGGCGGGGATACGCAGTATTTT,CASSLERLVGGGDTQYF
.,TRBV14,TRBJ1-1,.,TGTGCCAGCAGCCAAGATACGGGATTTGAAGCTTTCTTT,CASSQDTGFEAFF
.,TRBV14,TRBJ1-5,.,TGTGCCAGCAGCACCGGGGGCTATCAGCCCCAGCATTTT,CASSTGGYQPQHF